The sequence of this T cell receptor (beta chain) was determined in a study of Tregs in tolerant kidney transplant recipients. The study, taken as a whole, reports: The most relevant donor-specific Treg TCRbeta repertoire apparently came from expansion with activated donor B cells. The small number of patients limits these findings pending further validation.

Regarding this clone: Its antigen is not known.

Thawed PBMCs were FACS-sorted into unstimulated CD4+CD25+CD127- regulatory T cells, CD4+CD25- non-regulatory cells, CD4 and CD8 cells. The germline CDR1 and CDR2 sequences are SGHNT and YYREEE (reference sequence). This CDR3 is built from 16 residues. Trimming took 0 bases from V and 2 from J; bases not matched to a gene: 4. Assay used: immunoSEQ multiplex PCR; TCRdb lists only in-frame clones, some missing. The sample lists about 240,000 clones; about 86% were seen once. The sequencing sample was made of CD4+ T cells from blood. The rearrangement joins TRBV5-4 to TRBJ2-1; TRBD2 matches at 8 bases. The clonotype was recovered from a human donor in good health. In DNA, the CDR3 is TGTGCCAGCAGCTTGGGCGGACTAGCTGCCTACAATGAGCAGTTCTTC. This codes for CASSLGGLAAYNEQFF.